This TCR beta chain was sequenced during a study of siplizumab effects on memory and regulatory T cells. Study-wide points: Treg origin accounted for an average of roughly 70% of mappable alloreactive CD4+ clones with siplizumab and roughly 25% in controls. Memory T cells appeared less diverse than naive cells, which seemed to contribute substantially to alloresponse.

To note about this clone: The antigen remains unidentified.

The table came from immunoSEQ multiplex PCR; TCRdb's copy has only in-frame clones and leaves some out. The data contain 70,000 to 90,000 clones, 85% to 95% of them singletons. The sequenced sample was CD8+ T cells sorted from blood. The sequence came from a human donor in good health.

The CDR3 DNA follows: TGTGCCAGCAGCTTGCTAGCGGGGGGGTATGAGCAGTTCTTC. Translating it yields CASSLLAGGYEQFF. The chain employs TRBV5-6 and TRBJ2-1; TRBD2 matches at 12 bases. The CDR3 loop spans 14 amino acids. Germline values: CDR1 SGHDT, CDR2 YYEEEE. The ends lost 1 base at V and 8 bases at J; junction bases unmatched: 1. Looking up the rest from reference TRBV5-6 and TRBJ2-1 gives the full variable domain: DAGVTQSPTHLIKTRGQQVTLRCSPKSGHDTVSWYQQALGQGPQFIFQYYEEEERQRGNFPDRFSGHQFPNYSSELNVNALLLGDSALYLCASSLLAGGYEQFFGPGTRLTVL.